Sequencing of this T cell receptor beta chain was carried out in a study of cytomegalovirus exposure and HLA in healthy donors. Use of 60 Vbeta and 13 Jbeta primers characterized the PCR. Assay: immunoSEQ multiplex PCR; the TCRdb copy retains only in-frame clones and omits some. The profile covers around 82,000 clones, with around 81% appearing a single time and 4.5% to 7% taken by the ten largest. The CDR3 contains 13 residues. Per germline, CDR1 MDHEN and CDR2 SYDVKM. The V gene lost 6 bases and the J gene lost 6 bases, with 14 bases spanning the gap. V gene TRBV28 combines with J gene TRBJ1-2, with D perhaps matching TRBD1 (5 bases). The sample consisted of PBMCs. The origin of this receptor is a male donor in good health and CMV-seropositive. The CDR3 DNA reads TGTGCCAGCAGACGACAGCGTAATGATGGCTACACCTTC. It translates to CASRRQRNDGYTF.